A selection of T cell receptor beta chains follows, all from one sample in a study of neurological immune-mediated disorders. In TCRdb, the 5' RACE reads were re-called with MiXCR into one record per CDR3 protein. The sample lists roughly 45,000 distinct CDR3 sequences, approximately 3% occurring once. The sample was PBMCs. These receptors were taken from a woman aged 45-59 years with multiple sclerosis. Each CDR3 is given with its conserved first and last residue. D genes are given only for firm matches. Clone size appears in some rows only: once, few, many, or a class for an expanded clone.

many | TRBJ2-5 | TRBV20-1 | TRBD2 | CSARDETGGPQETQYF | TGCAGTGCTAGAGATGAGACGGGGGGGCCACAAGAGACCCAGTACTTC
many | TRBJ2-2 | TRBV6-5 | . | CASSYSRANTGELFF | TGTGCCAGCAGTTACAGTCGGGCGAACACCGGGGAGCTGTTTTTT
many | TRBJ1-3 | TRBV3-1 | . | CASAGLVSGNTIYF | TGTGCCTCCGCTGGTCTGGTATCTGGAAACACCATATATTTT
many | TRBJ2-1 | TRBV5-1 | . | CASRNYNEQFF | TGCGCCAGCAGAAATTACAATGAGCAGTTCTTC
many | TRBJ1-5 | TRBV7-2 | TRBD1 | CASSLGGGPNQPQHF | TGTGCCAGCAGCTTAGGAGGGGGCCCCAATCAGCCCCAGCATTTT
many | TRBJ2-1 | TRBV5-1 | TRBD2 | CASSLAARGAGGGSYNEQFF | TGCGCCAGCAGCTTGGCCGCGCGGGGGGCCGGGGGAGGGTCCTACAATGAGCAGTTCTTC
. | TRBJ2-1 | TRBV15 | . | CATSRSLVVQRGYEQFF | TGTGCCACCAGCAGATCCCTCGTGGTACAAAGGGGCTATGAGCAGTTCTTC
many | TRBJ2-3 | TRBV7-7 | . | CASSLVGDRGSDTQYF | TGTGCTAGCAGCTTAGTTGGAGATCGCGGATCAGATACGCAGTATTTT
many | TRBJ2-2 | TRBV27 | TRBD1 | CASSGRTGGNTGELFF | TGTGCCAGCAGTGGTCGGACAGGGGGGAACACCGGGGAGCTGTTTTTT
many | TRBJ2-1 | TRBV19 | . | CASSIGGISYNEQFF | TGTGCCAGTAGTATAGGCGGAATCTCCTACAATGAGCAGTTCTTC
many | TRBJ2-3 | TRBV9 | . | CASSARTHTDTQYF | TGTGCCAGCAGCGCACGGACCCACACAGATACGCAGTATTTT
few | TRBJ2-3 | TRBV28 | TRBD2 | CASSSGGLAGVLDTQYF | TGTGCCAGCAGTTCGGGGGGACTAGCGGGAGTGTTAGATACGCAGTATTTT
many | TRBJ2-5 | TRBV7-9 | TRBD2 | CASRLGPRSGKETQYF | TGTGCCAGCAGACTAGGCCCGCGGAGCGGGAAAGAGACCCAGTACTTC
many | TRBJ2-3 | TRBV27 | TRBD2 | CASSLGDYLADTQYF | TGTGCCAGCAGTTTAGGGGACTATCTTGCCGATACGCAGTATTTT
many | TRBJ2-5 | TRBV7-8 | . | CASSLVLNRKETQYF | TGTGCCAGCAGCTTAGTTCTGAACAGGAAAGAGACCCAGTACTTC
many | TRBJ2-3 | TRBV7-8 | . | CASSLVGVSTDTQYF | TGTGCCAGCAGCTTAGTAGGTGTCAGCACAGATACGCAGTATTTT
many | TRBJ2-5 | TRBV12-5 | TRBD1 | CAQNRGAGETQYF | TGTGCTCAAAACAGGGGTGCAGGGGAGACCCAGTACTTC
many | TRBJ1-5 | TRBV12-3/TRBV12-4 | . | CASRHIQEAGPQHF | TGTGCCAGCAGACATATCCAGGAGGCGGGCCCCCAGCATTTT
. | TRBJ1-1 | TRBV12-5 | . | CASGQRGTMNTEAFF | TGTGCTAGTGGCCAAAGAGGAACGATGAACACTGAAGCTTTCTTT
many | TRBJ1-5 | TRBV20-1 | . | CSARDHRGSEPQHF | TGCAGTGCTAGAGATCATCGGGGGTCGGAGCCCCAGCATTTT
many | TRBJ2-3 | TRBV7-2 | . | CASSLDVKEDTQYF | TGTGCCAGCAGCTTAGATGTAAAAGAAGATACGCAGTATTTT
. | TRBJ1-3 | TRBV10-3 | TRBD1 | CAIRRTAKGQGFGNTIYF | TGTGCCATCAGGAGAACAGCTAAGGGACAGGGCTTTGGAAACACCATATATTTT
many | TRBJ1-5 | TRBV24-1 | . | CATSDSDQPQHF | TGTGCCACCAGTGATTCCGATCAGCCCCAGCATTTT
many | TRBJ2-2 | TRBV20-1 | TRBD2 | CSAIPLALNTGELFF | TGCAGTGCTATCCCACTAGCGCTCAACACCGGGGAGCTGTTTTTT
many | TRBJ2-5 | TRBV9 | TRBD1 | CASSPSTGYQETQYF | TGTGCCAGCAGCCCTTCGACAGGGTACCAAGAGACCCAGTACTTC
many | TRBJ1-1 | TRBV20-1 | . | CSARATGTRDTEAFF | TGCAGTGCTAGAGCAACCGGGACACGAGACACTGAAGCTTTCTTT
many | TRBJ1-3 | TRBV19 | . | CATLLSGMTGNTIYF | TGTGCCACCCTACTAAGCGGAATGACTGGAAACACCATATATTTT
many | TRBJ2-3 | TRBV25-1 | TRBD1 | CASSEWSTGGSTDTQYF | TGTGCCAGCAGTGAATGGTCGACAGGGGGTTCCACAGATACGCAGTATTTT
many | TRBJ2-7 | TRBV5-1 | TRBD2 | CASSTVGLAGGPFYEQYF | TGCGCCAGCAGCACCGTAGGACTAGCGGGAGGGCCTTTTTACGAGCAGTACTTC
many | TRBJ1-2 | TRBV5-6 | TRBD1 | CASSPGTGAIYGYTF | TGTGCCAGCAGCCCCGGGACAGGGGCTATCTATGGCTACACCTTC
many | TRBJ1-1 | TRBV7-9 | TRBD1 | CASSWGQANTEAFF | TGTGCCAGCAGCTGGGGACAGGCGAACACTGAAGCTTTCTTT
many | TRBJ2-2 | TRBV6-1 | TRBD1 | CASNRGNTGELFF | TGTGCCAGCAACAGGGGGAACACCGGGGAGCTGTTTTTT
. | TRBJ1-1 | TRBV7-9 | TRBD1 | CASSKGSDRVFTEAFF | TGTGCAAGCAGCAAAGGAAGTGACAGGGTGTTCACTGAAGCTTTCTTT
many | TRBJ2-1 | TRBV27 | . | CASSKIGEYNEQFF | TGTGCCAGCAGTAAAATTGGAGAATACAATGAGCAGTTCTTC
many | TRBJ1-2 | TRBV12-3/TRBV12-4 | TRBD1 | CASRTTGGFHYGYTF | TGTGCCAGCAGAACGACAGGGGGCTTCCACTATGGCTACACCTTC
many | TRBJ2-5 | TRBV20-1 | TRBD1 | CSARDGFQGVETQYF | TGCAGTGCTAGAGATGGATTTCAGGGGGTGGAGACCCAGTACTTC
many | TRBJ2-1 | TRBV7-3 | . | CASSLSFGSYNEQFF | TGTGCCAGCAGCTTAAGTTTCGGTTCCTACAATGAGCAGTTCTTC
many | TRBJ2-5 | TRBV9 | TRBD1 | CASSVGVYAGGNQETQYF | TGTGCCAGCAGCGTAGGAGTTTACGCAGGGGGAAATCAAGAGACCCAGTACTTC
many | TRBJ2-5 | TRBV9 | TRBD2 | CASSVAGSGAQETQYF | TGTGCCAGCAGCGTAGCGGGTAGCGGGGCCCAAGAGACCCAGTACTTC
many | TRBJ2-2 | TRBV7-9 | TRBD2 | CASSLVLAGNTGELFF | TGTGCCAGCAGCTTAGTACTAGCGGGGAACACCGGGGAGCTGTTTTTT
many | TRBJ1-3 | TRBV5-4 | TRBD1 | CASSGGQGTGNTIYF | TGTGCCAGCAGCGGCGGACAGGGGACTGGAAACACCATATATTTT
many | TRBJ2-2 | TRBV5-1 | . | CASSPNSNTGELFF | TGCGCCAGCAGCCCCAACTCGAACACCGGGGAGCTGTTTTTT
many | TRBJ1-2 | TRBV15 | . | CATSRDGRPNYGYTF | TGTGCCACCAGCAGAGATGGAAGACCTAACTATGGCTACACCTTC
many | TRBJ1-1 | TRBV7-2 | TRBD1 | CASSSQQGAFAEAFF | TGTGCCAGCAGCTCCCAACAGGGGGCTTTCGCTGAAGCTTTCTTT
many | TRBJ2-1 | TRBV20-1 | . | CSARRDSSYYNEQFF | TGCAGTGCTAGACGGGACTCATCTTATTACAATGAGCAGTTCTTC
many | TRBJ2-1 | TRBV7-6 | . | CASSLGLVNEQFF | TGTGCCAGCAGCTTAGGTCTAGTGAATGAGCAGTTCTTC